The entry below gives a single TCR beta chain sequence along with its context. Study processing details: It was from reference gene primer amplification that nucleated cell counts were estimated. TCRdb's table, derived via immunoSEQ multiplex PCR, lists solely in-frame clones and lacks some. The V and J calls and clone size were taken over from that table, and D and trimming were inferred from the DNA. The sample holds over 200,000 clones, more than 80% seen once. The source of the sample is a study of blood T cell repertoires in COVID-19. About the study: Nucleic acid was either cDNA or gDNA, and it came from T cells, B-cell-depleted T cells, or PBMCs.

Each participant's cohort was designated according to participant-reported clinical history. Per the germline V gene, CDR1 is DFQATT and CDR2 is SNEGSKA (reference sequence). The CDR3 is 14 amino acids. The V gene lost 3 bases and the J gene lost 3 bases, with 12 bases spanning the gap. This chain connects TRBV20-1 to TRBJ1-3; D unclear. Sequenced sample: PBMCs or T cells enriched from blood (not recorded which). The origin of this receptor is a man aged 40-49 years who had recovered from COVID-19. The CDR3 sequence is CSASANPDGNTIYF. The DNA of the CDR3 is TGCAGTGCTAGTGCTAATCCTGATGGAAACACCATATATTTT.